The sequence of this T cell receptor beta chain was determined in a study of CD8+CD57+ T cells in acquired aplastic anemia. Study-level background: Sorted CD4+ and CD8+ cells gave a mean 3.2 ug DNA, range roughly 0.19 to 27.4 ug.

General study results and limits: Patients and controls shared nearly 30 CD8+ CDR3 sequences, highly expressed in patients.

CDR3 and TCR beta VDJ profiling relied on genomic DNA as the template. TCRdb re-analysed the reads in MiXCR, keeping a single row per CDR3 protein. The table shows roughly 300,000 distinct CDR3 sequences, with approximately 57% occurring only once. This clonotype was seen ten or more times. Antigen specificity is unknown. The CDR3 contains 13 residues. V lost 3 bases to trimming and J lost 7 bases; unmatched junction nucleotides: 4. The source is a human donor with severe aplastic anemia or a healthy control (not recorded which). The chain is built from TRBV12-3 or TRBV12-4 and TRBJ2-7; 9 bases are a match to TRBD1. Sequencing input: sorted CD4+, CD8+, or CD8+CD57+ T cells (not recorded which) from PBMCs. CDR3 DNA: TGTGCCAGCAGTTTCAGGACAGGGGTAGAGCAGTACTTC. This sequence encodes CASSFRTGVEQYF.